This entry describes one T cell receptor (beta chain). This clone has more than one count but fewer than ten. The antigen it binds to is not known. No clone much larger than this one lies a single base away; base qualities are absent. The entry originates in a study of blood T cell repertoires in COVID-19 (dated by TCRdb to 2020 to 2022). Looking at the study overall: The collaborator samples originated in the United States, Italy and Spain and spanned the acute and convalescent phases of COVID-19. The material from the prospective study consisted of cDNA or gDNA derived from T cells, B-cell-depleted T cells, or PBMCs. The repertoires were released in a freely available public database intended as a resource for research on the immune response to SARS-CoV-2. Sample metadata almost always included a de-identified subject ID, COVID-19 status, age in years and sex. Samples were obtained from the ongoing ImmuneRACE study (first 160 participants) and from about 1,300 subjects provided by 6 global collaborators. Where HLA class I and class II types were available, the types were taken from metadata supplied by the sample provider, not from assay-based typing. The dataset comprised deeply sampled blood TCRbeta repertoires from subjects exposed to, actively infected with, or recovered from COVID-19.

The collaborating institutions used their own protocols to collect whole blood in K2EDTA tubes. For TCRbeta analysis, collaborator samples were shipped as frozen whole blood, as isolated PBMCs, or as DNA extracted from either sample type. The immunoSEQ Assay, a bias-controlled multiplex PCR, was used to amplify TCRbeta CDR3 regions from genomic DNA. Under the source paper's analysis protocol: Within the assay, amplification of reference gene primers was used to estimate how many nucleated cells each sample contained. Sequence reads were collapsed and filtered to measure the absolute abundance of every unique TCRbeta CDR3 rearrangement. For each sample, productive Simpson clonality was calculated by taking the square root of Simpson's diversity index across productive rearrangements. TCRdb's version of the immuneACCESS table is confined to in-frame rearrangements and falls short of the full clone set. An unresolved V gene accounts for under half of the shortfall where checked; the remainder is of unknown origin. V, J and clone size reflect that table, while D and trimming were determined from the DNA. The sample has approximately 180,000 clones on record, roughly nine tenths of them singletons. Clones ranked in the top ten supply 20% to 25% of the sample.

The investigation overall reported the following: How much clinical and demographic metadata was included differed by source and by participant, and the metadata was provided uncurated.

The specimen sequenced was peripheral blood. The sequence came from a man aged 60-69 years with active or convalescent COVID-19.

The CDR3 is CASSAYGGNEQFF. The DNA is TGTGCCAGCAGCGCGTACGGGGGCAATGAGCAGTTCTTC. Here the chain combines TRBV7-9 and TRBJ2-1; a tentative D match to TRBD2 spans 6 bases. V and J lose 5 bases and 6 bases, and a span of 11 bases separates them. In the germline V gene (reference sequence), CDR1 corresponds to SEHNR and CDR2 to FQNEAQ. The CDR3 covers 13 residues, taking in both the cysteine and the phenylalanine. Only the CDR3 part of the read is kept: 39 bases, read in frame from the first base.